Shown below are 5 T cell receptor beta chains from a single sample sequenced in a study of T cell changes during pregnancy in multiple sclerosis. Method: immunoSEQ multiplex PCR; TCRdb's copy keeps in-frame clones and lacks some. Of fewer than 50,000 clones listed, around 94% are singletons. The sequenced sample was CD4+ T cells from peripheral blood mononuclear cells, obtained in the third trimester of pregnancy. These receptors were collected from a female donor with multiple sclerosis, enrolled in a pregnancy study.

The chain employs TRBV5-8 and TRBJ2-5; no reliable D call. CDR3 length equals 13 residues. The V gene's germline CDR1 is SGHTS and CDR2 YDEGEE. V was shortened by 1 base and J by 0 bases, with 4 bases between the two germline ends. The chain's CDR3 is CASSLYNQETQYF. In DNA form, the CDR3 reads TGTGCCAGCAGCTTGTACAACCAAGAGACCCAGTACTTC.

The CDR3 loop is CAISGLSGTGVPLAGELFF. CDR3 nucleotide sequence: TGTGCCATCAGTGGACTCTCCGGGACAGGGGTTCCCCTCGCCGGGGAGCTGTTTTTT. This chain joins TRBV10-3 and TRBJ2-2; 10 nucleotides agree with TRBD1. CDR1 and CDR2 from the germline V gene are ENHRY and SYGVKD. The CDR3 has 19 amino acids. The V segment lost 4 bases and the J segment 6 bases; nucleotides outside the gene matches: 17.

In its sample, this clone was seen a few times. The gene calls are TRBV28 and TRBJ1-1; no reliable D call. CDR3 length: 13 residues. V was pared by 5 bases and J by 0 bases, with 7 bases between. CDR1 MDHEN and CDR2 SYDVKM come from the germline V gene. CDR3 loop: CASSKTLNTEAFF. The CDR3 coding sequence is TGTGCCAGCAGTAAAACACTGAACACTGAAGCTTTCTTT.

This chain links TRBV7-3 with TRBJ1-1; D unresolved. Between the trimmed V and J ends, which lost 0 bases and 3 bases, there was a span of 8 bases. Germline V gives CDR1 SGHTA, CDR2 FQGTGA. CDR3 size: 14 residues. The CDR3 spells CASSLTGADTEAFF. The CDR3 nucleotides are TGTGCCAGCAGCTTAACCGGAGCTGACACTGAAGCTTTCTTT.

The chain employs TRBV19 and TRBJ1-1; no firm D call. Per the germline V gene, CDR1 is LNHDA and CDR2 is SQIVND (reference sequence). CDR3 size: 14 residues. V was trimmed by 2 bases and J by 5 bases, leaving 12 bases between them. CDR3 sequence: CASSITIRSTEAFF. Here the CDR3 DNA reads TGTGCCAGTAGTATAACTATTCGGAGTACTGAAGCTTTCTTT.